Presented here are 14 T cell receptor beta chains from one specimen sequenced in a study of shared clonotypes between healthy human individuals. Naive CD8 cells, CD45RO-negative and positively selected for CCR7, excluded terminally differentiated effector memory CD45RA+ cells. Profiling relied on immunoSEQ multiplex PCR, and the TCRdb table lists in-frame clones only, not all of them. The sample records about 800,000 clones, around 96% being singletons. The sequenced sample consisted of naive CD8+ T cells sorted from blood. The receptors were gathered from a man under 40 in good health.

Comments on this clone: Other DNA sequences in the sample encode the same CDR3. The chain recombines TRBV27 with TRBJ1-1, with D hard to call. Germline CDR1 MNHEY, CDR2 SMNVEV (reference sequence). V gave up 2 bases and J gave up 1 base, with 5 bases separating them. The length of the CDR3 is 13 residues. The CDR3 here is CASSLLGNTEAFF. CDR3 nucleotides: TGTGCCAGCAGTTTACTGGGGAACACTGAAGCTTTCTTT.

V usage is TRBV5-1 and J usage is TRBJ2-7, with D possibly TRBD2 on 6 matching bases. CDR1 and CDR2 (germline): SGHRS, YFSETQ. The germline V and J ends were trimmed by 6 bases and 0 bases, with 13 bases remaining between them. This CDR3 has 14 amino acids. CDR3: CASTLSGDSYEQYF. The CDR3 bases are TGCGCCAGCACCCTTTCGGGGGACTCCTACGAGCAGTACTTC.

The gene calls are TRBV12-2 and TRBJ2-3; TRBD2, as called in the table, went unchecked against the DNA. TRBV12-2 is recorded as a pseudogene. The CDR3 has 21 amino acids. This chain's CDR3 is CASRLARLAERPTDYPDTQYF. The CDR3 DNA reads TGTGCAAGTCGCTTAGCGCGGCTAGCGGAACGCCCAACGGATTACCCAGATACGCAGTATTTT.

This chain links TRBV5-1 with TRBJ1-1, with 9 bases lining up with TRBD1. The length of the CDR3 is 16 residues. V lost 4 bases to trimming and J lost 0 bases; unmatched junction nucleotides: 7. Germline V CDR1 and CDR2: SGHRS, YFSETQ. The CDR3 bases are TGCGCCAGCAGCGTACAACAGGGGGCCATGAACACTGAAGCTTTCTTT. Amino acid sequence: CASSVQQGAMNTEAFF.

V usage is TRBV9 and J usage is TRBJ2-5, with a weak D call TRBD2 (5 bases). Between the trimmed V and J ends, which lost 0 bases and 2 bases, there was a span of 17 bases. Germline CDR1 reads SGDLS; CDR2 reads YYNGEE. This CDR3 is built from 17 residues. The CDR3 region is CASSVGTGSGWQETQYF. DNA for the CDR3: TGTGCCAGCAGCGTAGGTACGGGGTCGGGGTGGCAAGAGACCCAGTACTTC.

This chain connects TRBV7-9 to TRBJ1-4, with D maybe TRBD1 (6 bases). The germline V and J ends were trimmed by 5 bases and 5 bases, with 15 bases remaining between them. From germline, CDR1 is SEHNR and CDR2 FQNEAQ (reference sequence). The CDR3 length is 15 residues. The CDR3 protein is CASSVDRPGNEKLFF. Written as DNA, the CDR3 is TGTGCCAGCAGCGTAGACAGGCCAGGAAATGAAAAACTGTTTTTT.

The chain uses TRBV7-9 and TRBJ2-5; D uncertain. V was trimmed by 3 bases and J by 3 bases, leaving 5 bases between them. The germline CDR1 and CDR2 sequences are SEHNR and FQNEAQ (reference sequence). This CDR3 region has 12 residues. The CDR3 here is CASSFIEETQYF. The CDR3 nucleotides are TGTGCCAGCAGCTTCATTGAAGAGACCCAGTACTTC.

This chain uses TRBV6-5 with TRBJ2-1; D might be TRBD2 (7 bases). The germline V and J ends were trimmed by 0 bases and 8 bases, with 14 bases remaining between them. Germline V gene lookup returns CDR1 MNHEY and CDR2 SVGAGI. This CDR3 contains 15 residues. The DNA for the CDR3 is TGTGCCAGCAGTTACTCGAGAGGGGGAGGGGATGAGCAGTTCTTC. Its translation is CASSYSRGGGDEQFF.

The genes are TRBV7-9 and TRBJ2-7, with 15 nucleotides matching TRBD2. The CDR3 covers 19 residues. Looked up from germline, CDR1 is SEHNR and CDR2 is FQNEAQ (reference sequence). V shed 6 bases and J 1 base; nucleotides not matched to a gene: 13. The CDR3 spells CASRRTTGTSGRPSYEQYF. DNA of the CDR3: TGTGCCAGCAGAAGAACTACCGGGACTAGCGGGAGGCCTTCCTACGAGCAGTACTTC.

In nucleotides, the CDR3 is TGTGCCAGCAGTTTATCTAGCGGGAGGCCAAATGAGCAGTTCTTC. This codes for CASSLSSGRPNEQFF. V and J are TRBV28 and TRBJ2-1; 11 bases line up with TRBD2. This CDR3 is 15 amino acids long. V lost 1 base, J lost 7 bases, and 3 bases stayed unmatched. Germline V gene data show CDR1 as MDHEN and CDR2 as SYDVKM.

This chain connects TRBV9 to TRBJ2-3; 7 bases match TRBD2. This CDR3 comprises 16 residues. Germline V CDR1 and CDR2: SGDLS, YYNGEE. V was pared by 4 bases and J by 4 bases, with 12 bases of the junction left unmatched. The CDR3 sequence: CASSLRAGTGPDTQYF. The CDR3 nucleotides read TGTGCCAGCAGCCTCCGAGCGGGAACGGGGCCAGATACGCAGTATTTT.

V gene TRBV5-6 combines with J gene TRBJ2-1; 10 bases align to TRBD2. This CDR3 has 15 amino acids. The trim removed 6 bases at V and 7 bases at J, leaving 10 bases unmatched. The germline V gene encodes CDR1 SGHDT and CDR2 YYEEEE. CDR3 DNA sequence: TGTGCCAGCAATGAGCGGGAGGGCCCAGAGAATGAGCAGTTCTTC. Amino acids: CASNEREGPENEQFF.

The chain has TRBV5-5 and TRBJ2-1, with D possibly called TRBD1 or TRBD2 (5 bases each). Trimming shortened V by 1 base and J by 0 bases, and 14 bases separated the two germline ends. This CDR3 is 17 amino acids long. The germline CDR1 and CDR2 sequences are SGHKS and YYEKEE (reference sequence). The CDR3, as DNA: TGTGCCAGCAGCTTGTGGGGGAAAATTAGCTCCTACAATGAGCAGTTCTTC. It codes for CASSLWGKISSYNEQFF.

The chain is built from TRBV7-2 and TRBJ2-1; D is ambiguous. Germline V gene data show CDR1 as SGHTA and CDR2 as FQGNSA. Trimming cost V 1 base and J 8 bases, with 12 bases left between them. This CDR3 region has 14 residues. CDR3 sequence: CASSLGAVNYEQFF. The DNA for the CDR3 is TGTGCCAGCAGCTTAGGGGCAGTGAATTATGAGCAGTTCTTC.